This T cell receptor (beta chain) was obtained from a study of CD8 T cells in ankylosing spondylitis. Study-wide results and limits: Seven to nine highly homologous variants made up a TCR beta motif that seemed to typify ankylosing spondylitis blood. Reactive arthritis synovial fluid and blood were previously reported to contain some motif variants.

CDR1 and CDR2 from the germline V gene are SGHTA and FQGNSA. The CDR3 length is 15 residues. V was shortened by 3 bases and J by 0 bases, with 8 bases between the two germline ends. TCRdb reprocessed the 5' RACE reads with MiXCR, giving one entry per CDR3 protein. The sample lists about 510,000 distinct CDR3 sequences; about 5.2% were seen once. This clonotype was recorded many times. The antigen is undetermined. The sequenced material came from blood, either unsorted or a sorted T cell fraction (not recorded which). The TCR was taken from a male donor with ankylosing spondylitis. J is TRBJ1-4 and V is TRBV7-2; possibly TRBD1 for D (5 bases). This chain's CDR3 is CASSLLGATNEKLFF. DNA for the CDR3: TGTGCCAGCAGCTTGTTGGGGGCAACTAATGAAAAACTGTTTTTT.